These 9 T cell receptor beta chains were sequenced from one sample in a study of T cells in tuberculosis. Repertoires were generated with immunoSEQ multiplex PCR, while TCRdb's copy carries only in-frame clones and drops some. Here the sample spans 20,000 to 25,000 clones, around 91% being singletons. Sequences were obtained from PBMCs. The receptor source for this set is a donor between 10 and 29 years old with latent tuberculosis or without tuberculosis infection.

The chain carries TRBV30 and TRBJ2-2; TRBD2 is a possible D gene (6 bases). In germline, CDR1 is GTSNPN, CDR2 SVGIG (reference sequence). The CDR3 has 15 amino acids. V gave up 7 bases and J gave up 5 bases, with 20 bases separating them. For the CDR3, the DNA is TGTGCCTCCTTAAGTAGCCGGGCGGGGACCGGGGAGCTGTTTTTT. This translates into CASLSSRAGTGELFF. Combining the CDR3 with reference TRBV30 and TRBJ2-2 gives the whole variable domain SQTIHQWPATLVQPVGSPLSLECTVEGTSNPNLYWYRQAAGRGLQLLFYSVGIGQISSEVPQNLSASRPQDRQFILSSKKLLLSDSGFYLCASLSSRAGTGELFFGEGSRLTVL.

The rearrangement joins TRBV27 to TRBJ2-3; 9 nucleotides match TRBD2. With V trimmed by 6 bases and J by 2 bases, 12 bases remained unmatched. The CDR3 sequence is 17 residues long. The germline V gene encodes CDR1 MNHEY and CDR2 SMNVEV (reference sequence). DNA of the CDR3: TGTGCCAGCAGCCCGGGAGGAAGCGGGGGGTTCACAGATACGCAGTATTTT. Its protein product is CASSPGGSGGFTDTQYF.

The chain joins TRBV11-2 to TRBJ1-2; D remains unclear. CDR1 and CDR2 from the germline V gene are SGHAT and FQNNGV. Trimming stripped 0 bases from V and 4 bases from J, with 6 bases between. This CDR3 has 13 residues. CDR3 sequence: CASSLEYSYGYTF. Written as DNA, the CDR3 is TGTGCCAGCAGCTTAGAATACAGCTATGGCTACACCTTC.

The J gene is TRBJ2-1, the V gene TRBV19; 9 nucleotides agree with TRBD2. Looked up from germline, CDR1 is LNHDA and CDR2 is SQIVND (reference sequence). CDR3 length equals 16 residues. V lost 1 base to trimming and J lost 4 bases; unmatched junction nucleotides: 5. The CDR3 DNA reads TGTGCCAGTAGTATAGTGGCTAGCGGGATATACAATGAGCAGTTCTTC. It is translated as CASSIVASGIYNEQFF.

V is TRBV4-1 and J is TRBJ1-4; no clear D gene. CDR3 size: 15 residues. Trimming removed 1 base from V and 0 bases from J, with 6 bases in between. Germline V gives CDR1 MGHRA, CDR2 YSYEKL. In nucleotides, the CDR3 is TGCGCCAGCAGCCAAGGGGCCGCAACTAATGAAAAACTGTTTTTT. It is translated as CASSQGAATNEKLFF.

The J gene is TRBJ2-1, the V gene TRBV4-2; TRBD2 matches 9 bases. CDR1 is LGHNA and CDR2 is YNFKEQ in the germline V gene. The CDR3 length is 15 residues. With V trimmed by 0 bases and J by 6 bases, 3 bases remained unmatched. This chain's CDR3 is CASSQDAGGPNEQFF. In DNA form, the CDR3 reads TGTGCCAGCAGCCAAGATGCGGGGGGGCCCAATGAGCAGTTCTTC.

V and J are TRBV28 and TRBJ2-2; D perhaps matches TRBD2 (5 bases). The CDR3 has 14 amino acids. Looked up from germline, CDR1 is MDHEN and CDR2 is SYDVKM. V lost 4 bases, J lost 0 bases, and 6 bases lay in between. The CDR3 reads CASSSGTNTGELFF. For the CDR3, the DNA is TGTGCCAGCAGTTCCGGGACGAACACCGGGGAGCTGTTTTTT. Full variable domain (outside the CDR3, taken from reference TRBV28 and TRBJ2-2): DVKVTQSSRYLVKRTGEKVFLECVQDMDHENMFWYRQDPGLGLRLIYFSYDVKMKEKGDIPEGYSVSREKKERFSLILESASTNQTSMYLCASSSGTNTGELFFGEGSRLTVL.

This chain uses TRBV9 with TRBJ1-1, with TRBD1 matching over 8 bases. V trimming: 3 bases; J trimming: 4 bases; junction bases outside the gene matches: 8. This CDR3 is built from 15 residues. Germline V lookup: CDR1 SGDLS, CDR2 YYNGEE. DNA for the CDR3: TGTGCCAGCAGCGCCCGGGACAGGTCGGTCACTGAAGCTTTCTTT. It codes for CASSARDRSVTEAFF.

J is TRBJ2-3 and V is TRBV29-1; TRBD2 agrees at 7 bases. The CDR3 spans 13 residues. Germline values: CDR1 SQVTM, CDR2 ANQGSEA. V shed 6 bases and J 14 bases; nucleotides not matched to a gene: 17. CDR3: CSVGGDGGQGAYF. The CDR3 DNA sequence: TGCAGCGTGGGGGGGGATGGCGGCCAAGGGGCGTATTTT.